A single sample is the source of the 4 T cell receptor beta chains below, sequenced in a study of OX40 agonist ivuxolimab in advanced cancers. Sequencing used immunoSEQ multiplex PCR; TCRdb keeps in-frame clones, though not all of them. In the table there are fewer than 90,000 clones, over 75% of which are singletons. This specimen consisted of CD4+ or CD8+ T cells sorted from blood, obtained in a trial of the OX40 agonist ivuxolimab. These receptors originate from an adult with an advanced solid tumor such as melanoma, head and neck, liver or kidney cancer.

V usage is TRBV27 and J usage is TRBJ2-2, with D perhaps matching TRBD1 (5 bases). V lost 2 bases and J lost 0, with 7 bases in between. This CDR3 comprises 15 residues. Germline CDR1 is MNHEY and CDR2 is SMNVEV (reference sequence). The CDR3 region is CASSLGAANTGELFF. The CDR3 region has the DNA TGTGCCAGCAGTTTAGGGGCAGCGAACACCGGGGAGCTGTTTTTT.

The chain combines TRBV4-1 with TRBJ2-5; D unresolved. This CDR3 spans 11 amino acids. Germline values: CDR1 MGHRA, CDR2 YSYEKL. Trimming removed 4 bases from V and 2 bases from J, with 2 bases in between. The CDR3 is CASSRQETQYF. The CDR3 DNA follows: TGCGCCAGCAGCCGGCAAGAGACCCAGTACTTC.

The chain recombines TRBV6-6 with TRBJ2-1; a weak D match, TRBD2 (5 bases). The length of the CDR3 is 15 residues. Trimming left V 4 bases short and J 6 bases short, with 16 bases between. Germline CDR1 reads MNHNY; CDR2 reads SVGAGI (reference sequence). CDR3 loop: CASSSTGGWGNEQFF. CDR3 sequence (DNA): TGTGCCAGCAGTTCCACTGGCGGGTGGGGCAATGAGCAGTTCTTC.

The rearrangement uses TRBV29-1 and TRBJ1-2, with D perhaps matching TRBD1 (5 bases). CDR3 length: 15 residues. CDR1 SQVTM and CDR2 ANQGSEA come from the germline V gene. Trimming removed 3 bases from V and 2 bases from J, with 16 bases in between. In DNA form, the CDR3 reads TGCAGCGTTGACCCTCAACTGGCAGGGAACTATGGCTACACCTTC. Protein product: CSVDPQLAGNYGYTF.